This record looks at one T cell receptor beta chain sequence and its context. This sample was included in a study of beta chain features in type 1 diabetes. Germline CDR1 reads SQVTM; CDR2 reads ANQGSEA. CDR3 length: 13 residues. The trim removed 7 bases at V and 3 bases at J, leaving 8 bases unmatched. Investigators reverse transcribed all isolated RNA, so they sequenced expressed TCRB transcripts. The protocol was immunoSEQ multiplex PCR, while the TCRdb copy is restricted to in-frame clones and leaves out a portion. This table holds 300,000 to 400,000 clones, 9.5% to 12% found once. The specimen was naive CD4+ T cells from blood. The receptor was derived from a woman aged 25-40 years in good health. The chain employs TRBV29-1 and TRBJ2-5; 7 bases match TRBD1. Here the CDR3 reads CSAPGTVEETQYF. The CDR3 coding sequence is TGCAGCGCCCCCGGGACAGTGGAAGAGACCCAGTACTTC.